The entry below describes one T cell receptor (beta chain). Its matching antigen is unknown. Amplification by 5'RACE using constant-segment primers produced TCR alpha and TCR beta cDNA libraries that carried sample barcodes and UMIs. A single record per CDR3 protein comes from TCRdb applying MiXCR to the 5' RACE reads. Here the sample spans fewer than 250,000 distinct CDR3 sequences, about 10% being singletons. These data belong to a study of T-cell memory formation after mild COVID-19. Overall study context: Each donor largely had its own TCR clusters.

Study-wide findings and caveats: CD4+ bias marked clones expanding day 15 to 37, unlike balanced contracting clones. The study found contracting CD4+ clones mainly in CM and EM and contracting CD8+ clones in EMRA.

This sequence was found in a man between 18 and 29 years old who had mild COVID-19 (a few samples of this study predate the infection). Cell type and time point are not known. The sample taken for sequencing was PBMCs or a T cell subset sorted from them (not recorded which).

The CDR3 is CASSLVGAANQETQYF. The CDR3 DNA sequence: TGTGCCAGCAGCTTAGTGGGAGCGGCAAACCAAGAGACCCAGTACTTC. V and J are TRBV7-2 and TRBJ2-5; weak D call: TRBD2 (5 bases). The ends were cut back, 1 base at V and 0 bases at J, with 12 bases in the middle. The CDR3 covers 16 residues. Germline V lookup: CDR1 SGHTA, CDR2 FQGNSA.